These T cell receptor beta chains were read from a single sample in a study of molecular identifiers for immune sequencing clone quantification. TCRdb re-called the PCR reads through MiXCR, storing one row per CDR3 protein. The table lists roughly 100,000 distinct CDR3 sequences, 30% to 45% of them singletons. Sequencing used naive CD8+ T cells from blood, with Jurkat cell RNA spiked in. The receptors stem from a human donor in good health. Some libraries in this study had Jurkat cell RNA spiked in. The CDR3 runs from the conserved cysteine through the conserved F or W. Fields, in order: D gene, V gene, clone size, J gene, CDR3 protein, CDR3 DNA. A D gene is named only where the DNA matches it firmly. Some rows have no size entry. The others give once, few or many, or a class for an expanded clone.

d_gene: TRBD2; v_gene: TRBV19; abundance: NA; j_gene: TRBJ2-2; CDR3aa: CASSAMTSAGELFF; CDR3nt: TGTGCCAGTAGCGCGATGACTAGCGCCGGGGAGCTGTTTTTT
d_gene: NA; v_gene: TRBV7-9; abundance: many; j_gene: TRBJ2-2; CDR3aa: CASSLVRVTGELFF; CDR3nt: TGTGCCAGCAGCTTAGTTAGAGTCACCGGGGAGCTGTTTTTT
d_gene: NA; v_gene: TRBV28; abundance: many; j_gene: TRBJ2-7; CDR3aa: CASGSVNSYEQYF; CDR3nt: TGTGCCAGCGGTAGCGTTAACTCCTACGAGCAGTACTTC
d_gene: TRBD1; v_gene: TRBV29-1; abundance: many; j_gene: TRBJ1-5; CDR3aa: CSAWTGDGQPQHF; CDR3nt: TGCAGCGCCTGGACAGGTGATGGTCAGCCCCAGCATTTT
d_gene: NA; v_gene: TRBV20-1; abundance: NA; j_gene: TRBJ1-3; CDR3aa: CSASDGQTGNTIYF; CDR3nt: TGCAGTGCTAGCGACGGACAGACTGGAAACACCATATATTTT
d_gene: TRBD2; v_gene: TRBV7-2; abundance: NA; j_gene: TRBJ2-2; CDR3aa: CASSPSGSHTGELFF; CDR3nt: TGTGCCAGCAGCCCGAGCGGGAGCCACACCGGGGAGCTGTTTTTT
d_gene: NA; v_gene: TRBV19; abundance: few; j_gene: TRBJ2-7; CDR3aa: CASSETGTYEQYF; CDR3nt: TGTGCCAGTAGCGAGACAGGCACCTACGAGCAGTACTTC
d_gene: NA; v_gene: TRBV27; abundance: few; j_gene: TRBJ1-5; CDR3aa: CASRSGWNQPQHF; CDR3nt: TGTGCCAGCAGATCAGGGTGGAATCAGCCCCAGCATTTT
d_gene: NA; v_gene: TRBV29-1; abundance: NA; j_gene: TRBJ1-5; CDR3aa: CSVELAGGQPQHF; CDR3nt: TGCAGCGTTGAATTAGCAGGCGGGCAGCCCCAGCATTTT
d_gene: NA; v_gene: TRBV28; abundance: few; j_gene: TRBJ2-1; CDR3aa: CASSFGGRSYNEQFF; CDR3nt: TGTGCCAGCAGTTTTGGGGGGAGGTCCTACAATGAGCAGTTCTTC
d_gene: NA; v_gene: TRBV7-9; abundance: many; j_gene: TRBJ2-3; CDR3aa: CASTPANQGDTQYF; CDR3nt: TGTGCCAGCACCCCTGCAAACCAAGGTGATACGCAGTATTTT
d_gene: NA; v_gene: TRBV11-2; abundance: few; j_gene: TRBJ2-7; CDR3aa: CASSFTWSGRDYEQYF; CDR3nt: TGTGCCAGCAGCTTTACTTGGAGCGGCAGAGACTACGAGCAGTACTTC
d_gene: TRBD2; v_gene: TRBV5-1; abundance: few; j_gene: TRBJ2-3; CDR3aa: CASSPGLAGGLDTQYF; CDR3nt: TGCGCCAGCAGCCCGGGACTAGCGGGAGGTTTAGATACGCAGTATTTT
d_gene: NA; v_gene: TRBV6-2/TRBV6-3; abundance: NA; j_gene: TRBJ1-5; CDR3aa: CASSYSIYSNQPQHF; CDR3nt: TGTGCCAGCAGTTACTCAATATATAGCAATCAGCCCCAGCATTTT
d_gene: NA; v_gene: TRBV12-3/TRBV12-4; abundance: NA; j_gene: TRBJ2-1; CDR3aa: CTSLRESYNEQFF; CDR3nt: TGTACCAGCTTACGGGAATCCTACAATGAGCAGTTCTTC
d_gene: NA; v_gene: TRBV2; abundance: few; j_gene: TRBJ2-5; CDR3aa: CASSRTVQETQYF; CDR3nt: TGTGCCAGCAGCCGGACAGTTCAAGAGACCCAGTACTTC
d_gene: NA; v_gene: TRBV2; abundance: few; j_gene: TRBJ2-4; CDR3aa: CASSDTRGGNNIQYF; CDR3nt: TGTGCCAGCAGTGACACCCGCGGGGGCAATAACATTCAGTACTTC
d_gene: TRBD1; v_gene: TRBV4-3; abundance: NA; j_gene: TRBJ2-4; CDR3aa: CASSQSHRGLAKNIQYF; CDR3nt: TGCGCCAGCAGCCAATCCCACAGGGGGTTAGCCAAAAACATTCAGTACTTC
d_gene: TRBD2; v_gene: TRBV20-1; abundance: NA; j_gene: TRBJ2-5; CDR3aa: CSARPRTSGETQYF; CDR3nt: TGCAGTGCTAGGCCCCGGACTAGCGGGGAGACCCAGTACTTC
d_gene: NA; v_gene: TRBV7-2; abundance: NA; j_gene: TRBJ2-7; CDR3aa: CASSLTGAKSHEQYF; CDR3nt: TGTGCCAGCAGCTTAACGGGGGCTAAGTCCCACGAGCAGTACTTC
d_gene: NA; v_gene: TRBV12-3/TRBV12-4; abundance: many; j_gene: TRBJ2-5; CDR3aa: CASSQGTLETQYF; CDR3nt: TGTGCCAGCAGTCAGGGCACACTAGAGACCCAGTACTTC
d_gene: NA; v_gene: TRBV4-3; abundance: many; j_gene: TRBJ2-1; CDR3aa: CASSPESRSSYNEQFF; CDR3nt: TGCGCCAGCAGCCCGGAGAGCAGAAGCTCCTACAATGAGCAGTTCTTC
d_gene: TRBD2; v_gene: TRBV29-1; abundance: many; j_gene: TRBJ2-3; CDR3aa: CSVEGAGGVDTQYF; CDR3nt: TGCAGCGTTGAAGGAGCGGGGGGGGTAGATACGCAGTATTTT
d_gene: NA; v_gene: TRBV7-9; abundance: few; j_gene: TRBJ1-5; CDR3aa: CASSPQGFNQPQHF; CDR3nt: TGTGCCAGCAGCCCCCAGGGATTCAATCAGCCCCAGCATTTT
d_gene: NA; v_gene: TRBV2; abundance: few; j_gene: TRBJ1-5; CDR3aa: CASRWSGIGNQPQHF; CDR3nt: TGTGCCAGCCGGTGGTCCGGGATAGGGAATCAGCCCCAGCATTTT
d_gene: NA; v_gene: TRBV7-3; abundance: NA; j_gene: TRBJ2-1; CDR3aa: CASSATNEQFF; CDR3nt: TGTGCCAGCAGCGCCACCAATGAGCAGTTCTTC
d_gene: TRBD2; v_gene: TRBV27; abundance: NA; j_gene: TRBJ2-3; CDR3aa: CASSLGAGVGDTQYF; CDR3nt: TGTGCCAGCAGTTTAGGTGCGGGAGTAGGAGATACGCAGTATTTT
d_gene: TRBD2; v_gene: TRBV3-1; abundance: NA; j_gene: TRBJ2-1; CDR3aa: CASSQDGLAANNEQFF; CDR3nt: TGTGCCAGCAGCCAAGATGGTCTAGCGGCAAACAATGAGCAGTTCTTC
d_gene: NA; v_gene: TRBV19; abundance: few; j_gene: TRBJ2-6; CDR3aa: CASSIGGNSGANVLTF; CDR3nt: TGTGCCAGTAGTATAGGAGGAAACTCTGGGGCCAACGTCCTGACTTTC
d_gene: TRBD2; v_gene: TRBV6-5; abundance: few; j_gene: TRBJ2-5; CDR3aa: CASSTLTSGDKETQYF; CDR3nt: TGTGCCAGCAGTACCCTGACTAGCGGGGACAAGGAGACCCAGTACTTC
d_gene: NA; v_gene: TRBV29-1; abundance: NA; j_gene: TRBJ2-7; CDR3aa: CSVAPGWRSYEQYF; CDR3nt: TGCAGCGTTGCCCCAGGGTGGCGGAGCTACGAGCAGTACTTC
d_gene: TRBD1; v_gene: TRBV28; abundance: NA; j_gene: TRBJ2-5; CDR3aa: CASSLWTGAGETQYF; CDR3nt: TGTGCCAGCAGTTTATGGACAGGGGCGGGTGAGACCCAGTACTTC
d_gene: TRBD2; v_gene: TRBV7-3; abundance: few; j_gene: TRBJ2-1; CDR3aa: CASSRTGLAGDWGNEQFF; CDR3nt: TGTGCCAGCAGCCGTACGGGGTTAGCGGGAGATTGGGGCAATGAGCAGTTCTTC
d_gene: TRBD1; v_gene: TRBV20-1; abundance: NA; j_gene: TRBJ2-2; CDR3aa: CSARDKNRGPNTGELFF; CDR3nt: TGCAGTGCTAGAGACAAAAACAGGGGCCCGAACACCGGGGAGCTGTTTTTT
d_gene: TRBD2; v_gene: TRBV5-3; abundance: NA; j_gene: TRBJ2-2; CDR3aa: CASSFIPGLGLTGELFF; CDR3nt: TGTGCCAGCAGCTTTATCCCGGGACTAGGCCTCACCGGGGAGCTGTTTTTT
d_gene: NA; v_gene: TRBV6-2/TRBV6-3; abundance: NA; j_gene: TRBJ1-5; CDR3aa: CASTDPQGLDQPQHF; CDR3nt: TGTGCCAGCACCGACCCCCAGGGTCTGGATCAGCCCCAGCATTTT
d_gene: NA; v_gene: TRBV19; abundance: many; j_gene: TRBJ1-5; CDR3aa: CASSPDGGFNQPQHF; CDR3nt: TGTGCCAGTAGTCCCGATGGAGGGTTCAATCAGCCCCAGCATTTT
d_gene: TRBD1; v_gene: TRBV27; abundance: NA; j_gene: TRBJ1-5; CDR3aa: CASSLQGAWQPQHF; CDR3nt: TGTGCCAGCAGTTTACAGGGGGCTTGGCAGCCCCAGCATTTT
d_gene: NA; v_gene: TRBV9; abundance: once; j_gene: TRBJ2-2; CDR3aa: CACSVAGGSLGTGELFF; CDR3nt: TGTGCCTGCAGCGTAGCTGGGGGGTCACTTGGAACCGGGGAGCTGTTTTTT
d_gene: NA; v_gene: TRBV7-6; abundance: once; j_gene: TRBJ2-3; CDR3aa: CASSSYGGPDTQYF; CDR3nt: TGTGCCAGCAGCTCGTATGGGGGCCCAGATACGCAGTATTTT
d_gene: TRBD1; v_gene: TRBV23-1; abundance: many; j_gene: TRBJ2-2; CDR3aa: CAARPGQVHRGAVF; CDR3nt: TGCGCCGCTCGCCCGGGACAGGTTCACCGGGGAGCTGTTTTT
d_gene: TRBD1; v_gene: TRBV7-8; abundance: NA; j_gene: TRBJ2-7; CDR3aa: CASSSGTGLYEQYF; CDR3nt: TGTGCCAGCAGCTCCGGGACAGGGCTATACGAGCAGTACTTC
d_gene: NA; v_gene: TRBV28; abundance: NA; j_gene: TRBJ2-7; CDR3aa: CASSFSVSYEQYF; CDR3nt: TGTGCCAGCAGTTTTTCAGTTTCCTACGAGCAGTACTTC
d_gene: NA; v_gene: TRBV4-3; abundance: NA; j_gene: TRBJ2-7; CDR3aa: CASSQEGQGKGHEQYF; CDR3nt: TGCGCCAGCAGCCAAGAAGGTCAGGGAAAGGGCCACGAGCAGTACTTC
d_gene: TRBD2; v_gene: TRBV12-3/TRBV12-4; abundance: few; j_gene: TRBJ2-3; CDR3aa: CASSSGTNTDTQYF; CDR3nt: TGTGCCAGCAGTTCCGGGACTAACACAGATACGCAGTATTTT
d_gene: TRBD2; v_gene: TRBV4-1; abundance: few; j_gene: TRBJ2-1; CDR3aa: CASSQGTSGSYNEQFF; CDR3nt: TGCGCCAGCAGCCAAGGGACTAGCGGGTCCTACAATGAGCAGTTCTTC